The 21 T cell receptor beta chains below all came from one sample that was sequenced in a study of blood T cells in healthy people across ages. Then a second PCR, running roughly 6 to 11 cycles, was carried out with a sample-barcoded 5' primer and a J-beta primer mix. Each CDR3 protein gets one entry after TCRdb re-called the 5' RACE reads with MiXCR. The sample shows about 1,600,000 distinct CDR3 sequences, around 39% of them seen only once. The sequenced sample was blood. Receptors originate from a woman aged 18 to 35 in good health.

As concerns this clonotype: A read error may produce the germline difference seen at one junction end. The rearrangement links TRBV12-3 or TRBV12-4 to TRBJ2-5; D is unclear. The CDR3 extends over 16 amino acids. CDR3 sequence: CAGSQYPLRPRETQYF. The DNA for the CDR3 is TGTGCCGGCAGCCAATACCCCCTAAGACCCCGAGAGACCCAGTACTTC.

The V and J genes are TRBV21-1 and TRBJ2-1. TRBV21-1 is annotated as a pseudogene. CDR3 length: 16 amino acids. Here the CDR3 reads CASSTSVPRLAHEQFF. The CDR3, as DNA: TGTGCCAGCAGCACCTCAGTGCCTCGGTTGGCTCATGAGCAGTTCTTC.

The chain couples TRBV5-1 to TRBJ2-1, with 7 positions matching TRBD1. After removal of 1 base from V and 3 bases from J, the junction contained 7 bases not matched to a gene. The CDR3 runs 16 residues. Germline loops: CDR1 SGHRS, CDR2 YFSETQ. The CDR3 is CASSLQQGMGYNEQFF. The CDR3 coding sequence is TGCGCCAGCAGCTTGCAACAGGGGATGGGCTACAATGAGCAGTTCTTC.

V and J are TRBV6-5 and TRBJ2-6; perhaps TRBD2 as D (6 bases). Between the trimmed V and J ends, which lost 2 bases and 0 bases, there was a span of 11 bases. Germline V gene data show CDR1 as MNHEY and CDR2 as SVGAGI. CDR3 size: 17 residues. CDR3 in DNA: TGTGCCAGCAGTTACGCTAGCGCGAGCTCTGGGGCCAACGTCCTGACTTTC. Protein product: CASSYASASSGANVLTF.

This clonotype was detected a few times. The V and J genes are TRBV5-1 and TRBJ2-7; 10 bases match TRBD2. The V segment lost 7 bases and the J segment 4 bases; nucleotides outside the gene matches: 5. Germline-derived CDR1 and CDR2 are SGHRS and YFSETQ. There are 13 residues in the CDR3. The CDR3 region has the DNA TGCGCCAGCTCAGGGACTAGCGATTACGAGCAGTACTTC. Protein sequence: CASSGTSDYEQYF.

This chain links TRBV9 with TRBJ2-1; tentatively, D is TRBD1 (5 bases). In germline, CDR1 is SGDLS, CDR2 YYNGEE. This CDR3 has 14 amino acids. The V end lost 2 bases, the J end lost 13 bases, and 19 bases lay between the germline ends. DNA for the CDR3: TGTGCCAGCAGCGTTGGCTTAGGGGTAGAGACCCAGTTCTTC. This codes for CASSVGLGVETQFF.

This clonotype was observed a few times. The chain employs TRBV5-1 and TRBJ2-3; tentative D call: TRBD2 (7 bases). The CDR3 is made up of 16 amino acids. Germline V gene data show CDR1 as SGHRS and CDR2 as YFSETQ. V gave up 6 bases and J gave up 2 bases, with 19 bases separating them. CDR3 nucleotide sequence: TGCGCCAGCAACCCTGGGAGGGGACAATACACAGATACGCAGTATTTT. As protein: CASNPGRGQYTDTQYF.

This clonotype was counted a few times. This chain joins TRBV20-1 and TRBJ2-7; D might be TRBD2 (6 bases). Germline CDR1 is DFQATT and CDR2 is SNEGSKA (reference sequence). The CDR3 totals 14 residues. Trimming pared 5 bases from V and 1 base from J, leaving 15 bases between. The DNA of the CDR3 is TGCAGTGCTGGCCTAGTCGGGGGTTCCTACGAGCAGTACTTC. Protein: CSAGLVGGSYEQYF.

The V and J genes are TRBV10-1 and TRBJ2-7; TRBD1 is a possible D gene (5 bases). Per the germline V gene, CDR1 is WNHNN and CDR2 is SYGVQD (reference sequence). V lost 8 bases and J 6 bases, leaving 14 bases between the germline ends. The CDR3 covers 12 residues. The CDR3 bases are TGCGCCAGCGAAGGCCCTACAGGCGAGCAGTACTTC. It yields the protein CASEGPTGEQYF.

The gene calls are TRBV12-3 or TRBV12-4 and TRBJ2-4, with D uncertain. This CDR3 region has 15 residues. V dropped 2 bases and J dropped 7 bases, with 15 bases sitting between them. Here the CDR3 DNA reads TGTGCCAGCAGTTTAAATTGGGAAGGGAACAACATTCAGTACTTC. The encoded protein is CASSLNWEGNNIQYF.

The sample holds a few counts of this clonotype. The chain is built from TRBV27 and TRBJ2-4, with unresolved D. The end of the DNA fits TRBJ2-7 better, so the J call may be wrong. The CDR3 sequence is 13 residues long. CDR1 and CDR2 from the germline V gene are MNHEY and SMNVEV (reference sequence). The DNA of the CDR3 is TGTGCCAGCAGTTTATCTTACCGATACGAGCAGTACTTC. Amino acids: CASSLSYRYEQYF.

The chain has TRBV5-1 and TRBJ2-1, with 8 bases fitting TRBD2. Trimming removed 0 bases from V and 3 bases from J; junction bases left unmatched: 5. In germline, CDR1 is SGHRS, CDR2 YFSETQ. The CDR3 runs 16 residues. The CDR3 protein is CASSLGGSGNYNEQFF. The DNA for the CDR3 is TGCGCCAGCAGCTTGGGTGGTAGCGGGAACTACAATGAGCAGTTCTTC.

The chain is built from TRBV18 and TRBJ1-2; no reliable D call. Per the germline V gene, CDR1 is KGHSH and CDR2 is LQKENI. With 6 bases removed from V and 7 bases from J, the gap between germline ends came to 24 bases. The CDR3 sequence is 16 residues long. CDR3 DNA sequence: TGTGCCAGCTCTGCCCTGACCGGGATCGAATCCCGTGGCTACACCTTC. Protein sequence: CASSALTGIESRGYTF.

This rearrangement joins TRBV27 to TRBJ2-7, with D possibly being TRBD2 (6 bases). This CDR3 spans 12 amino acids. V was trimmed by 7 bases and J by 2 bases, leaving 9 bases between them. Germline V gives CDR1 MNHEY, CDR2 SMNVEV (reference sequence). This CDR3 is CASISGPYEQYF. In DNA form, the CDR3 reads TGTGCCAGCATAAGCGGGCCCTACGAGCAGTACTTC.

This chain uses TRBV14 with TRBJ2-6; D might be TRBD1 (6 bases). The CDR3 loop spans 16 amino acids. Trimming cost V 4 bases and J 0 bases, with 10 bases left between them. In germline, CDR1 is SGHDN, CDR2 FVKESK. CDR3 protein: CASSRTGNSGANVLTF. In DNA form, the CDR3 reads TGTGCCAGCAGCCGAACAGGGAACTCTGGGGCCAACGTCCTGACTTTC.

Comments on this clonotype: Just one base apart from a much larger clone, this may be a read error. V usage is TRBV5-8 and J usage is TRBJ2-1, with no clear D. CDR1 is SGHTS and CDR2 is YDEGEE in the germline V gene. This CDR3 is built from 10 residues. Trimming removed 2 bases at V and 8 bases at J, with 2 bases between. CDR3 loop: CASSFYEQFF. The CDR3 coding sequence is TGTGCCAGCAGCTTCTATGAGCAGTTCTTC.

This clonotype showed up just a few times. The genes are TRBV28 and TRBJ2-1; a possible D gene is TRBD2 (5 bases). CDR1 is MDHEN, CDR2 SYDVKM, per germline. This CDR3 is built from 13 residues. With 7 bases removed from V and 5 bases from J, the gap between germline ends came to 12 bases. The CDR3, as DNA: TGTGCCAGCAAAACTAGGGAGAACAATGAGCAGTTCTTC. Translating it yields CASKTRENNEQFF.

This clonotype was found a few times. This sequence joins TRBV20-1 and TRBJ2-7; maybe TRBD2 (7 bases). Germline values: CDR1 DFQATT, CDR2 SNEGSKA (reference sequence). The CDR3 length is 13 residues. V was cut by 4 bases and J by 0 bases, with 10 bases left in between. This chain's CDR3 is CSATGGNSYEQYF. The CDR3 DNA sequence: TGCAGTGCTACGGGGGGCAACTCCTACGAGCAGTACTTC.

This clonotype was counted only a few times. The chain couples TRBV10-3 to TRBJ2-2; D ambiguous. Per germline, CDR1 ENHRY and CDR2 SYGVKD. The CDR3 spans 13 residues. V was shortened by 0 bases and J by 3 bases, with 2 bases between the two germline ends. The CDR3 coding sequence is TGTGCCATCAGTGAGTCGGACACCGGGGAGCTGTTTTTT. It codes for CAISESDTGELFF.

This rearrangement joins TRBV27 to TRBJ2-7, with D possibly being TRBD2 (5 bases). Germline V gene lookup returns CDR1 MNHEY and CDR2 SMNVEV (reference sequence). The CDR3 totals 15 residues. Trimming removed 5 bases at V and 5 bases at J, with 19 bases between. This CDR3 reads CASSTTRNPRDEQYF. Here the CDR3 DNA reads TGTGCCAGCAGTACTACTAGAAACCCTCGGGACGAGCAGTACTTC.

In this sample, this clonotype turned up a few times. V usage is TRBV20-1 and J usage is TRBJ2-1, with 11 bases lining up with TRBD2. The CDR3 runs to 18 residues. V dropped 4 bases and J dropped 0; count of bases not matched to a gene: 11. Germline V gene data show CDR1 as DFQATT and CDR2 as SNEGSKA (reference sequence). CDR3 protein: CSATLLAGASYSYNEQFF. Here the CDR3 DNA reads TGCAGTGCTACCCTACTAGCGGGGGCCTCTTACTCCTACAATGAGCAGTTCTTC.